Presented here are 29 T cell receptor beta chains from one specimen sequenced in a study of shared clonotypes between healthy human individuals. Naive CD8 cells were CD45RO-negative, positively selected for CCR7, excluding terminally differentiated effector memory CD45RA+ cells. Repertoires were generated with immunoSEQ multiplex PCR, while TCRdb's copy carries only in-frame clones and drops some. This table holds about 820,000 clones, about 91% found once. The sequencing sample was made of naive CD8+ T cells sorted from blood. The receptor source for this set is a young man in good health.

The rearrangement joins TRBV6-4 to TRBJ2-1; no clear D gene. Germline CDR1 MRHNA, CDR2 SNTAGT. V was clipped by 4 bases and J by 7 bases, with 11 bases between them. The CDR3 extends over 13 amino acids. CDR3 sequence (DNA): TGTGCCAGCAGTGTTTTCCCCAATAATGAGCAGTTCTTC. Encoded protein: CASSVFPNNEQFF.

The CDR3 reads CASSLVRGRAGELFF. In DNA, the CDR3 is TGTGCCAGCAGTTTAGTCCGGGGGCGAGCCGGGGAGCTGTTTTTT. The chain carries TRBV28 and TRBJ2-2; the D gene could be TRBD1 or TRBD2 (6 bases each). Germline-derived CDR1 and CDR2 are MDHEN and SYDVKM. V lost 2 bases and J lost 6, with 13 bases in between. The CDR3 extends over 15 amino acids.

The genes are TRBV29-1 and TRBJ1-2; D not certain. CDR1 is SQVTM, CDR2 ANQGSEA, per germline. The CDR3 covers 11 residues. V gave up 7 bases and J gave up 8 bases, with 14 bases separating them. CDR3 protein: CSGRLPRGYTF. The DNA for the CDR3 is TGCAGCGGTCGCCTGCCTCGAGGCTACACCTTC.

The J gene is TRBJ1-5, the V gene TRBV18; a weak D match, TRBD1 (5 bases). Germline loops: CDR1 KGHSH, CDR2 LQKENI. Trimming left V 3 bases short and J 2 bases short, with 14 bases between. The length of the CDR3 is 16 residues. CDR3 protein: CASSPPPGPRNQPQHF. DNA for the CDR3: TGTGCCAGCTCACCGCCTCCGGGACCGCGCAATCAGCCCCAGCATTTT.

The rearrangement joins TRBV9 to TRBJ2-1, with a tentative D call TRBD2 (5 bases). The germline gives CDR1 SGDLS, CDR2 YYNGEE. The V gene lost 2 bases and the J gene lost 1 base, with 10 bases spanning the gap. This CDR3 contains 15 residues. CDR3 DNA sequence: TGTGCCAGCAGCGTCTATAGCGAATCCTACAATGAGCAGTTCTTC. It is translated as CASSVYSESYNEQFF.

This clone was picked up a small number of times. Other DNA sequences in this sample translate to the same CDR3. The rearrangement uses TRBV19 and TRBJ2-1; D possibly matches TRBD1 or TRBD2 (5 bases each). Germline values: CDR1 LNHDA, CDR2 SQIVND (reference sequence). This CDR3 contains 15 residues. The ends were cut back, 1 base at V and 0 bases at J, with 7 bases in the middle. The CDR3 here is CASSIAGSSYNEQFF. In DNA, the CDR3 is TGTGCCAGTAGTATAGCAGGGAGCTCCTACAATGAGCAGTTCTTC.

V is TRBV4-3 and J is TRBJ2-7; 10 nucleotides align to TRBD2. The trim removed 1 base at V and 5 bases at J, leaving 5 bases unmatched. CDR3 size: 15 residues. The germline gives CDR1 LGHNA, CDR2 YSLEER. CDR3 region: CASSQGLAGVNEQYF. CDR3 bases: TGCGCCAGCAGCCAAGGGCTAGCGGGAGTCAACGAGCAGTACTTC.

The genes are TRBV28 and TRBJ1-5, with D possibly matching TRBD1 (5 bases). Germline V gives CDR1 MDHEN, CDR2 SYDVKM. The CDR3 runs to 16 residues. Trimming pared 4 bases from V and 0 bases from J, leaving 13 bases between. CDR3 DNA: TGTGCCAGCAGTTCACCCAGGGTGGGTAGCAATCAGCCCCAGCATTTT. Residues: CASSSPRVGSNQPQHF.

The chain links TRBV4-2 to TRBJ2-3; 11 bases align to TRBD2. CDR1 and CDR2 (germline): LGHNA, YNFKEQ. This CDR3 spans 17 amino acids. V was pared by 3 bases and J by 2 bases, with 7 bases of the junction left unmatched. The CDR3 here is CASSQAVAGGPTDTQYF. CDR3 coding DNA: TGTGCCAGCAGCCAGGCCGTAGCGGGAGGGCCCACAGATACGCAGTATTTT.

V and J are TRBV27 and TRBJ2-2, with D possibly being TRBD1 or TRBD2 (5 bases each). CDR1 is MNHEY, CDR2 SMNVEV, per germline (reference sequence). CDR3 length equals 16 residues. V dropped 5 bases and J dropped 6 bases, with 19 bases sitting between them. CDR3 coding DNA: TGTGCCAGCAGTCCCCACCCCTGGGACGTGGCCGGGGAGCTGTTTTTT. Translation: CASSPHPWDVAGELFF.

The chain links TRBV27 to TRBJ1-5, with TRBD1 identical over 7 bases. V lost 5 bases and J lost 4; bases outside the gene matches: 5. The germline V gene has CDR1 MNHEY and CDR2 SMNVEV (reference sequence). The CDR3 is 14 residues long. CDR3 DNA: TGTGCCAGCAGTATAGGACAGGTAAATCAGCCCCAGCATTTT. This sequence encodes CASSIGQVNQPQHF.

This clone was seen only a few times. Distinct nucleotide sequences in the sample also encode this CDR3. The V call is TRBV7-2, the J call TRBJ2-7; D is uncertain. V dropped 5 bases and J dropped 6 bases, with 11 bases sitting between them. The length of the CDR3 is 12 residues. Germline CDR1 is SGHTA and CDR2 is FQGNSA. The CDR3 DNA reads TGTGCCAGCAGCCTCTCCCCTCGCGAGCAGTACTTC. Translated, it gives CASSLSPREQYF.

V is TRBV18 and J is TRBJ2-4; no definite D call. The CDR3 totals 16 residues. In germline, CDR1 is KGHSH, CDR2 LQKENI. V lost 3 bases to trimming and J lost 1 base, with 13 bases between them. CDR3 sequence: CASSPYGSGAKNIQYF. The DNA of the CDR3 is TGTGCCAGCTCACCGTATGGAAGTGGGGCCAAAAACATTCAGTACTTC.

The rearrangement uses TRBV6-5 and TRBJ1-2, with D tentatively TRBD1 (5 bases). This CDR3 spans 13 amino acids. V lost 5 bases and J lost 5, with 12 bases in between. Germline values: CDR1 MNHEY, CDR2 SVGAGI. The chain's CDR3 is CASSHPGGYGYTF. The CDR3 DNA sequence: TGTGCCAGCAGTCATCCCGGGGGTTATGGCTACACCTTC.

The rearrangement uses TRBV10-2 and TRBJ2-2; 9 bases map to TRBD1. V lost 0 bases to trimming and J lost 6 bases; unmatched junction nucleotides: 8. CDR1 and CDR2 from the germline V gene are WSHSY and SAAADI. There are 17 residues in the CDR3. The CDR3 DNA is TGCGCCAGCAGTGAGTCGATCGGGACAGGGACATCCGGGGAGCTGTTTTTT. Its translation is CASSESIGTGTSGELFF.

The rearrangement links TRBV7-8 to TRBJ1-2, with a weak D call TRBD1 (6 bases). CDR1 SGHVS and CDR2 FQNEAQ come from the germline V gene. The length of the CDR3 is 15 residues. Trimming took 4 bases from V and 4 from J, leaving 16 bases between them. The CDR3, as DNA: TGTGCCAGCAGCTCCCTCAAACAGGGAAGCTATGGCTACACCTTC. This encodes CASSSLKQGSYGYTF.

The CDR3 loop reads CASSLGGPNEKLFF. As DNA, the CDR3 is TGTGCCAGCAGTTTAGGGGGGCCCAATGAAAAACTGTTTTTT. The V and J genes are TRBV27 and TRBJ1-4, with a tentative D call TRBD1 (6 bases). Germline V gives CDR1 MNHEY, CDR2 SMNVEV (reference sequence). There are 14 residues in the CDR3. Trimming pared 2 bases from V and 5 bases from J, leaving 9 bases between. Complete variable domain (other parts from reference TRBV27 and TRBJ1-4): EAQVTQNPRYLITVTGKKLTVTCSQNMNHEYMSWYRQDPGLGLRQIYYSMNVEVTDKGDVPEGYKVSRKEKRNFPLILESPSPNQTSLYFCASSLGGPNEKLFFGSGTQLSVL.

The chain links TRBV15 to TRBJ2-7; no clear D gene. This CDR3 is built from 14 residues. Trimming removed 0 bases from V and 1 base from J, with 7 bases in between. Germline-derived CDR1 and CDR2 are LNHNV and YYDKDF (reference sequence). CDR3 DNA: TGTGCCACCAGCAGAGAGCTCGCTTCCTACGAGCAGTACTTC. Translating it yields CATSRELASYEQYF.

This sequence joins TRBV28 and TRBJ2-4; possibly TRBD1 for D (5 bases). The ends were cut back, 6 bases at V and 3 bases at J, with 12 bases in the middle. There are 14 residues in the CDR3. Per the germline V gene, CDR1 is MDHEN and CDR2 is SYDVKM. The CDR3 DNA sequence: TGTGCCAGCAGGCTCAGGGTAGGCAAAAACATTCAGTACTTC. Encoded protein: CASRLRVGKNIQYF.

The chain carries TRBV5-4 and TRBJ1-2; unclear D gene. The CDR3 is made up of 14 amino acids. V lost 1 base, J lost 4 bases, and 11 bases lay in between. Looked up from germline, CDR1 is SGHNT and CDR2 is YYREEE (reference sequence). The CDR3: CASSLTEVPYGYTF. The CDR3 DNA reads as TGTGCCAGCAGCTTGACAGAGGTCCCCTATGGCTACACCTTC.

This clone was counted once. The chain couples TRBV7-6 to TRBJ2-3, with 12 bases aligning to TRBD2. The junction had 3 bases not matched to a gene; V was cut back by 1 base and J by 4 bases. Germline assignment: CDR1 SGHVS and CDR2 FNYEAQ. The CDR3 is 16 amino acids. The CDR3 DNA sequence: TGTGCCAGCAGCTTAGAGCGACTAGCGGGAGCAGATACGCAGTATTTT. Its protein is CASSLERLAGADTQYF.

The chain carries TRBV7-9 and TRBJ2-7; TRBD2 matches at 8 bases. V shed 4 bases, J shed 5 bases, and the junction held 7 bases outside the gene matches. The CDR3 consists of 14 residues. Germline-derived CDR1 and CDR2 are SEHNR and FQNEAQ (reference sequence). The CDR3 protein is CASSSQAGVHEQYF. CDR3 DNA: TGTGCCAGCAGCTCGCAAGCGGGAGTTCACGAGCAGTACTTC.

The chain combines TRBV27 with TRBJ1-1; tentative D call: TRBD1 (6 bases). The V and J ends lost 6 bases and 11 bases respectively, with 19 bases between them. CDR1 and CDR2 (germline): MNHEY, SMNVEV (reference sequence). The CDR3 consists of 13 residues. The CDR3 here is CASSIGGAAGAFF. The CDR3, as DNA: TGTGCCAGCAGCATAGGGGGAGCCGCTGGGGCTTTCTTT.

The V gene is TRBV27, the J gene TRBJ2-7; 7 bases align to TRBD1. CDR1 is MNHEY and CDR2 is SMNVEV in the germline V gene (reference sequence). Trimming at V came to 5 bases and at J to 6 bases, leaving 4 bases not matched to a gene. CDR3 size: 12 residues. CDR3 coding DNA: TGTGCCAGCAGTGAGGGGGCTGGCGAGCAGTACTTC. Protein product: CASSEGAGEQYF.

The V gene is TRBV2, the J gene TRBJ2-7; D tentatively fits TRBD1 or TRBD2 (5 bases each). Germline V gene lookup returns CDR1 SNHLY and CDR2 FYNNEI. This CDR3 spans 14 amino acids. With 4 bases removed from V and 2 bases from J, the gap between germline ends came to 12 bases. The CDR3 sequence: CASSVGDGAYEQYF. CDR3 sequence (DNA): TGTGCCAGCAGTGTGGGGGACGGAGCCTACGAGCAGTACTTC.

The rearrangement uses TRBV27 and TRBJ1-1, with unresolved D. The CDR3 extends over 12 amino acids. V dropped 8 bases and J dropped 4 bases, with 11 bases sitting between them. Germline CDR1 and CDR2: MNHEY and SMNVEV (reference sequence). Here the CDR3 DNA reads TGTGCCAGCCGCGATACGGGCACTGAAGCTTTCTTT. Encoded protein: CASRDTGTEAFF.

The rearrangement uses TRBV27 and TRBJ2-7, with a tentative D call TRBD2 (5 bases). Germline-derived CDR1 and CDR2 are MNHEY and SMNVEV (reference sequence). Trimming took 5 bases from V and 2 from J, leaving 19 bases between them. The CDR3 is 16 residues long. The CDR3 spells CASSLGGRVPTYEQYF. Here the CDR3 DNA reads TGTGCCAGCAGTCTAGGCGGGCGGGTGCCTACCTACGAGCAGTACTTC.

This clone is a singleton in its sample. The rearrangement uses TRBV28 and TRBJ2-7; D might be TRBD2 (5 bases). V was shortened by 3 bases and J by 4 bases, with 10 bases between the two germline ends. Germline V gene lookup returns CDR1 MDHEN and CDR2 SYDVKM. The CDR3 contains 13 residues. Here the CDR3 DNA reads TGTGCCAGCAGTTTCGGCTCGGGATACGAGCAGTACTTC. It specifies CASSFGSGYEQYF. Full variable domain (missing parts from reference TRBV28 and TRBJ2-7): DVKVTQSSRYLVKRTGEKVFLECVQDMDHENMFWYRQDPGLGLRLIYFSYDVKMKEKGDIPEGYSVSREKKERFSLILESASTNQTSMYLCASSFGSGYEQYFGPGTRLTVT.

The chain has TRBV7-2 and TRBJ2-7, with D possibly matching TRBD2 (5 bases). The CDR3 covers 15 residues. V shed 3 bases and J shed 3 bases, with 15 bases lying between them. Germline loops: CDR1 SGHTA, CDR2 FQGNSA. The CDR3 DNA sequence: TGTGCCAGCAGCTTTGCCGGGATGGGGTACTACGAGCAGTACTTC. This codes for CASSFAGMGYYEQYF.